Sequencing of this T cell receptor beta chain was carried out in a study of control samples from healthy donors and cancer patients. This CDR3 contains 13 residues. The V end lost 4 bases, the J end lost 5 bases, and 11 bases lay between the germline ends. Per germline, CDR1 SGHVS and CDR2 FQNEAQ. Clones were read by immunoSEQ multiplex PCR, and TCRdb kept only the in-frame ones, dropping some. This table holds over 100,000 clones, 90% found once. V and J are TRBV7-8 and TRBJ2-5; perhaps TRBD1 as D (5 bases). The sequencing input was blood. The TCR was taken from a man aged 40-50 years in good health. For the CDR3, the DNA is TGTGCCAGCAGCTACGGATCAGGGGAGACCCAGTACTTC. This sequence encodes CASSYGSGETQYF.